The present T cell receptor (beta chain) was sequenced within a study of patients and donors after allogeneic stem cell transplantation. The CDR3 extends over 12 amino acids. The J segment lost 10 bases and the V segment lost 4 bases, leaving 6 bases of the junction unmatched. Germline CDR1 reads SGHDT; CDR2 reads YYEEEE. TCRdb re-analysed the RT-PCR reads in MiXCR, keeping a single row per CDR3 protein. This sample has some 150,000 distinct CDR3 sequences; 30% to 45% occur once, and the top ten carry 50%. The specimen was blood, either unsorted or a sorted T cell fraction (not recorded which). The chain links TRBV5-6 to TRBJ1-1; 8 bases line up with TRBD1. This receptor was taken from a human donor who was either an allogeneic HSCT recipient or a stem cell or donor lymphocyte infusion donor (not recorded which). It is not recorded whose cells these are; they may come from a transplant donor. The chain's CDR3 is CASSLGTGRAFF. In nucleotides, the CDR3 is TGTGCCAGCAGCCTCGGGACAGGACGAGCTTTCTTT. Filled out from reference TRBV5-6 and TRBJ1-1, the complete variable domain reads DAGVTQSPTHLIKTRGQQVTLRCSPKSGHDTVSWYQQALGQGPQFIFQYYEEEERQRGNFPDRFSGHQFPNYSSELNVNALLLGDSALYLCASSLGTGRAFFGQGTRLTVV.